This passage covers 31 T cell receptor beta chains from one sample sequenced in a study of blood T cell repertoires in COVID-19. Generated by immunoSEQ multiplex PCR, the TCRdb table keeps only in-frame clones and is missing some. The table shows approximately 230,000 clones, with around nine tenths occurring only once. The specimen was PBMCs or T cells enriched from blood (not recorded which). These receptors came from a woman under 30 who had recovered from COVID-19.

This chain uses TRBV19 with TRBJ2-3; 12 positions match TRBD2. This CDR3 comprises 17 residues. Trimming at V came to 7 bases and at J to 2 bases, leaving 10 bases not matched to a gene. CDR1 is LNHDA, CDR2 SQIVND, per germline (reference sequence). The CDR3 region is CASIPQGLAGSTDTQYF. The CDR3 bases are TGTGCCAGTATTCCACAGGGACTAGCGGGTTCCACAGATACGCAGTATTTT. Combining the CDR3 with reference TRBV19 and TRBJ2-3 gives the whole variable domain DGGITQSPKYLFRKEGQNVTLSCEQNLNHDAMYWYRQDPGQGLRLIYYSQIVNDFQKGDIAEGYSVSREKKESFPLTVTSAQKNPTAFYLCASIPQGLAGSTDTQYFGPGTRLTVL.

Here the CDR3 DNA reads TGTGCCAGCAGCTTAGCGCGCCTGCTTCCCACTAACTATGGCTACACCTTC. It translates to CASSLARLLPTNYGYTF. The gene calls are TRBV7-8 and TRBJ1-2; D not resolved. Germline V gene lookup returns CDR1 SGHVS and CDR2 FQNEAQ. V lost 0 bases and J lost 0, with 14 bases in between. The CDR3 sequence is 17 residues long.

The chain has TRBV4-3 and TRBJ2-3, with TRBD2 identical over 13 bases. From germline, CDR1 is LGHNA and CDR2 YSLEER. The CDR3 spans 17 residues. Germline trimming cut 0 bases from V and 8 bases from J; bases unmatched to any gene: 8. The CDR3 bases are TGCGCCAGCAGCCAAGATGGGACTAGCGGGGAGGTTGGTACGCAGTATTTT. It codes for CASSQDGTSGEVGTQYF.

The CDR3 spells CASSPSGILTYEQYF. The CDR3, as DNA: TGCGCCAGCAGTCCAAGCGGGATCTTGACCTACGAGCAGTACTTC. The chain couples TRBV5-1 to TRBJ2-7, with 7 bases matching TRBD2. In germline, CDR1 is SGHRS, CDR2 YFSETQ. This CDR3 is built from 15 residues. Unmatched junction bases numbered 10, after V lost 5 bases and J lost 2 bases.

This chain joins TRBV7-9 and TRBJ2-5, with D hard to call. This CDR3 region has 11 residues. Deletions cut 5 bases from V and 5 bases from J, with 6 bases between. Germline V gene data show CDR1 as SEHNR and CDR2 as FQNEAQ (reference sequence). The CDR3 coding sequence is TGTGCCAGCAGCCCCATGGAGACCCAGTACTTC. Its protein is CASSPMETQYF.

The V gene is TRBV19, the J gene TRBJ2-1, with TRBD2 matching 9 bases. The CDR3 totals 15 residues. Looked up from germline, CDR1 is LNHDA and CDR2 is SQIVND (reference sequence). V was clipped by 7 bases and J by 6 bases; unmatched bases: 10. The CDR3 coding sequence is TGTGCCAGTACCGATGGCGGGGGGGGCCTCAATGAGCAGTTCTTC. The encoded protein is CASTDGGGGLNEQFF.

The V gene is TRBV5-6, the J gene TRBJ2-2; 12 bases fit TRBD2. V dropped 0 bases and J dropped 6; count of bases not matched to a gene: 3. The CDR3 spans 16 residues. Germline CDR1 SGHDT, CDR2 YYEEEE. Here the CDR3 reads CASSLELAGGAGELFF. CDR3 nucleotides: TGTGCCAGCAGCTTGGAACTAGCGGGGGGCGCCGGGGAGCTGTTTTTT.

This sequence joins TRBV9 and TRBJ2-2, with D hard to call. V was shortened by 0 bases and J by 8 bases, with 14 bases between the two germline ends. In germline, CDR1 is SGDLS, CDR2 YYNGEE. The CDR3 consists of 15 residues. As DNA, the CDR3 is TGTGCCAGCAGCGTAGGCACAGTACCCGAAGGGGAGCTGTTTTTT. Translated, it gives CASSVGTVPEGELFF.

The J gene is TRBJ1-1, the V gene TRBV14; 7 bases fit TRBD1. J gave up 4 bases and V 6 bases, and 11 bases lay outside the gene matches. The CDR3 runs to 15 residues. Germline assignment: CDR1 SGHDN and CDR2 FVKESK. CDR3 region: CASRRDQDRATEAFF. Written as DNA, the CDR3 is TGTGCCAGCAGGCGTGATCAAGACAGGGCCACTGAAGCTTTCTTT. The whole variable domain, remainder taken from reference TRBV14 and TRBJ1-1, is EAGVTQFPSHSVIEKGQTVTLRCDPISGHDNLYWYRRVMGKEIKFLLHFVKESKQDESGMPNNRFLAERTGGTYSTLKVQPAELEDSGVYFCASRRDQDRATEAFFGQGTRLTVV.

The chain is built from TRBV5-8 and TRBJ2-2; maybe TRBD1 (5 bases). Between the trimmed V and J ends, which lost 2 bases and 13 bases, there was a span of 12 bases. Germline CDR1 reads SGHTS; CDR2 reads YDEGEE. The CDR3 consists of 12 residues. The CDR3 region is CASSFDSWALFF. CDR3 DNA sequence: TGTGCCAGCAGCTTCGACAGTTGGGCGCTGTTTTTT.

The genes are TRBV28 and TRBJ1-5; D possibly corresponds to TRBD1 (6 bases). Germline V CDR1 and CDR2: MDHEN, SYDVKM. With 6 bases removed from V and 7 bases from J, the gap between germline ends came to 16 bases. This CDR3 has 14 amino acids. This CDR3 is CASRFWEGTQPQHF. For the CDR3, the DNA is TGTGCCAGCAGATTTTGGGAGGGGACACAGCCCCAGCATTTT.

This clone was picked up one time. The chain combines TRBV5-1 with TRBJ1-3, with D hard to call. Trimming removed 0 bases at V and 0 bases at J, with 19 bases between. Germline assignment: CDR1 SGHRS and CDR2 YFSETQ. The CDR3 consists of 19 residues. As DNA, the CDR3 is TGCGCCAGCAGCTTGGGACCGGGGAGACCGTACCTCTCTGGAAACACCATATATTTT. This gives the protein CASSLGPGRPYLSGNTIYF.

The rearrangement uses TRBV5-8 and TRBJ2-3; 9 positions agree with TRBD1. Germline V lookup: CDR1 SGHTS, CDR2 YDEGEE. The CDR3 is made up of 14 amino acids. Unmatched junction bases numbered 5, after V lost 5 bases and J lost 4 bases. CDR3 sequence (DNA): TGTGCCAGCAGTCTACAGGGGGCCCCAGATACGCAGTATTTT. This sequence encodes CASSLQGAPDTQYF.

The J gene is TRBJ2-3, the V gene TRBV19; 12 bases are shared with TRBD1. This CDR3 is 15 amino acids long. V lost 6 bases, J lost 2 bases, and 3 bases stayed unmatched. The germline CDR1 and CDR2 sequences are LNHDA and SQIVND (reference sequence). The CDR3 here is CASRRGQGATDTQYF. In DNA form, the CDR3 reads TGTGCCAGTAGGAGGGGACAGGGGGCCACAGATACGCAGTATTTT.

This clone was seen once. The same CDR3 arises from other DNA sequences in this sample as well. The V call is TRBV28, the J call TRBJ2-4; D not certain. CDR3 length: 14 residues. The V end was cut by 5 bases, the J end by 0 bases, with 8 bases between. Germline V gene data show CDR1 as MDHEN and CDR2 as SYDVKM. The CDR3 DNA sequence: TGTGCCAGCAGTAACACTATAGCCAAAAACATTCAGTACTTC. It specifies CASSNTIAKNIQYF. Filled out from reference TRBV28 and TRBJ2-4, the complete variable domain reads DVKVTQSSRYLVKRTGEKVFLECVQDMDHENMFWYRQDPGLGLRLIYFSYDVKMKEKGDIPEGYSVSREKKERFSLILESASTNQTSMYLCASSNTIAKNIQYFGAGTRLSVL.

The chain recombines TRBV11-2 with TRBJ2-2; 9 bases agree with TRBD1. The CDR3 loop spans 16 amino acids. V lost 6 bases to trimming and J lost 6 bases; unmatched junction nucleotides: 11. Germline V lookup: CDR1 SGHAT, CDR2 FQNNGV. The CDR3 loop reads CASSSIGTGRSGELFF. In DNA, the CDR3 is TGTGCCAGCAGTTCGATCGGGACAGGGAGGTCCGGGGAGCTGTTTTTT.

This clone was observed a handful of times. The V gene is TRBV28, the J gene TRBJ1-5; D is perhaps TRBD1 (6 bases). Germline V gene sequence: CDR1 MDHEN, CDR2 SYDVKM. V dropped 3 bases and J dropped 4 bases, with 19 bases sitting between them. The CDR3 totals 17 residues. Here the CDR3 reads CASSFGDKGDQNQPQHF. Written as DNA, the CDR3 is TGTGCCAGCAGTTTCGGGGACAAAGGGGACCAGAATCAGCCCCAGCATTTT.

This chain connects TRBV3-1 (or the pseudogene TRBV3-2) to TRBJ1-2; D ambiguous. V dropped 1 base and J dropped 8 bases, with 8 bases sitting between them. Germline V gene lookup returns CDR1 LGHDT and CDR2 YNNKEL (reference sequence). The CDR3 covers 12 residues. The chain's CDR3 is CASSQVGIGYTF. As DNA, the CDR3 is TGTGCCAGCAGCCAAGTCGGGATCGGCTACACCTTC.

Concerning this clone itself: The identical CDR3 is also encoded by other nucleotide sequences in the sample. The chain employs TRBV28 and TRBJ2-1; D perhaps matches TRBD2 (6 bases). V lost 4 bases to trimming and J lost 0 bases, with 10 bases between them. This CDR3 comprises 15 residues. CDR1 is MDHEN and CDR2 is SYDVKM in the germline V gene. The CDR3 region is CASSSGGLSYNEQFF. In DNA form, the CDR3 reads TGTGCCAGCAGTTCCGGGGGACTCTCCTACAATGAGCAGTTCTTC.

The genes are TRBV4-3 and TRBJ1-2, with 8 positions matching TRBD1. This CDR3 is 16 amino acids long. V lost 1 base and J lost 3; bases outside the gene matches: 7. Germline lookup yields CDR1 LGHNA and CDR2 YSLEER. CDR3 in amino acids: CASSQAPDRADYGYTF. The CDR3 region has the DNA TGCGCCAGCAGCCAAGCACCGGACAGGGCGGACTATGGCTACACCTTC.

The chain joins TRBV7-3 to TRBJ2-5; 7 nucleotides align to TRBD2. The CDR3 length is 13 residues. V lost 8 bases to trimming and J lost 4 bases; unmatched junction nucleotides: 7. CDR1 and CDR2 (germline): SGHTA, FQGTGA. CDR3 region: CASQRGVGETQYF. The CDR3 coding sequence is TGTGCCAGCCAGCGGGGAGTAGGAGAGACCCAGTACTTC.

V and J are TRBV6-5 and TRBJ1-2; TRBD1 might be the D (6 bases). Trimming cost V 6 bases and J 7 bases, with 9 bases left between them. The germline V gene has CDR1 MNHEY and CDR2 SVGAGI. The CDR3 consists of 11 residues. CDR3 nucleotides: TGTGCCAGCAGACAACAGGGTGGCTACACCTTC. Translating gives CASRQQGGYTF.

Comment on this clone: A read error may produce the germline difference seen at one junction end. This chain links TRBV2 with TRBJ2-5; maybe TRBD2 (5 bases). This CDR3 contains 13 residues. The germline V gene encodes CDR1 SNHLY and CDR2 FYNNEI. Written as DNA, the CDR3 is TGTGCCAGCCGTGAGGAGGCCGGAGAGACCCAGTACTTC. The encoded protein is CASREEAGETQYF.

The chain couples TRBV4-1 to TRBJ1-6; TRBD1 matches at 7 bases. CDR3 length: 15 residues. Germline loops: CDR1 MGHRA, CDR2 YSYEKL. The trim removed 0 bases at V and 10 bases at J, leaving 6 bases unmatched. Written as DNA, the CDR3 is TGCGCCAGCAGCCAAGATAACAGGGGAGGCTCACCCCTCCACTTT. This sequence encodes CASSQDNRGGSPLHF.

This clone was recorded once. V gene TRBV27 combines with J gene TRBJ1-4, with a weak D call TRBD1 (6 bases). V lost 8 bases and J 5 bases, leaving 12 bases between the germline ends. The germline V gene has CDR1 MNHEY and CDR2 SMNVEV (reference sequence). The CDR3 spans 13 residues. CDR3 residues: CASADRLNEKLFF. The CDR3 nucleotides are TGTGCCAGCGCTGACAGGCTAAATGAAAAACTGTTTTTT.

The chain carries TRBV5-1 and TRBJ2-5; D perhaps matches TRBD1 (5 bases). The V end lost 4 bases, the J end lost 4 bases, and 14 bases lay between the germline ends. The germline gives CDR1 SGHRS, CDR2 YFSETQ. The CDR3 has 14 residues. CDR3 sequence: CASSVLGQGETQYF. The CDR3 nucleotides read TGCGCCAGCAGCGTGTTGGGGCAGGGAGAGACCCAGTACTTC.

The V gene is TRBV5-5, the J gene TRBJ2-1; TRBD2 matches 8 bases. After removal of 2 bases from V and 7 bases from J, the junction contained 11 bases not matched to a gene. The germline gives CDR1 SGHKS, CDR2 YYEKEE (reference sequence). This CDR3 is built from 16 residues. For the CDR3, the DNA is TGTGCCAGCAGCTTCGCAGGAGCGGGAGTTTTTAATGAGCAGTTCTTC. As protein: CASSFAGAGVFNEQFF.

This clone was counted only a few times. This rearrangement joins TRBV24-1 to TRBJ2-2, with D possibly matching TRBD1 (6 bases). The CDR3 sequence is 17 residues long. Germline CDR1 reads KGHDR; CDR2 reads SFDVKD. V was trimmed by 4 bases and J by 7 bases, leaving 21 bases between them. CDR3 loop: CATSELQGPHEGGELFF. DNA of the CDR3: TGTGCCACCAGTGAACTACAGGGTCCGCACGAGGGCGGGGAGCTGTTTTTT.

On this clone: The same CDR3 can be traced to other DNA sequences in this sample. The V gene is TRBV12-3 or TRBV12-4, the J gene TRBJ2-2, with D uncertain. The CDR3 runs 11 residues. The V end lost 7 bases, the J end lost 8 bases, and 8 bases lay between the germline ends. CDR3: CASTLSGELFF. CDR3 bases: TGTGCCAGCACCCTTTCGGGGGAGCTGTTTTTT.

The count of this clone is one. This chain uses TRBV11-2 with TRBJ2-7; 7 bases agree with TRBD1. V lost 5 bases to trimming and J lost 0 bases; unmatched junction nucleotides: 7. Germline-derived CDR1 and CDR2 are SGHAT and FQNNGV. This CDR3 region has 15 residues. CDR3 nucleotides: TGTGCCAGCAGCCTGACAGGGCAACCCTCCTACGAGCAGTACTTC. Translation: CASSLTGQPSYEQYF.

The rearrangement uses TRBV3-1 (or the pseudogene TRBV3-2) and TRBJ1-1; no clear D. Trimming pared 0 bases from V and 10 bases from J, leaving 9 bases between. This CDR3 contains 12 residues. Germline loops: CDR1 LGHDT, CDR2 YNNKEL (reference sequence). CDR3 sequence: CASSQDGHSAFF. The CDR3 nucleotides read TGTGCCAGCAGCCAAGATGGGCACTCAGCTTTCTTT.